This T cell receptor (beta chain) derives from a study of CD8+ T cells in alopecia areata. Study background: Treated patients were given 5 to 10 mg oral tofacitinib twice daily.

The CDR3 sequence is 11 residues long. The V end was cut by 5 bases, the J end by 10 bases, with 12 bases between. Per the germline V gene, CDR1 is DFQATT and CDR2 is SNEGSKA (reference sequence). Reverse transcription of extracted RNA yielded cDNA, which provided the sequencing template. Some clones are missing from TCRdb's copy, which holds only in-frame ones; the method was immunoSEQ multiplex PCR. The sample includes around 200,000 clones, roughly 63% of them seen just once. This clone is a singleton in its sample. Isolation of CD4+ and CD8+ T cells from PBMCs was achieved by sorting. The J gene is TRBJ2-1, the V gene TRBV20-1; D might be TRBD2 (5 bases). Source: CD4+ T cells sorted from blood, taken at week 0. This sequence originates from a human donor with alopecia areata. The CDR3 here is CSARRDPEQFF. In nucleotides, the CDR3 is TGCAGTGCTCGTCGGGATCCGGAGCAGTTCTTC.